The source of this T cell receptor (beta chain) is a study of identical twins. Study-wide findings and caveats: A lower insertion count was a feature of abundant cord blood beta clonotypes, with no such feature in memory repertoires.

This clonotype was picked up many times. Its target is unknown. The CDR3 totals 16 residues. One entry per CDR3 protein results from TCRdb running MiXCR on the 5' RACE reads. There are approximately 300,000 distinct CDR3 sequences in the sample; nearly 9.5% occur only once, and 6% to 8.5% lies in the top ten. These data are also associated with another study on yellow fever vaccine responses in identical twins.

The J gene is TRBJ2-1, the V gene TRBV21-1; TRBD1 was called by the table and not checked on the DNA. TRBV21-1 is assigned pseudogene status. Sequenced sample: CD8+ T cells sorted from blood. The source is a young woman in good health. The CDR3 spells CASSKGGRVFYNEQFF. The CDR3 DNA is TGTGCCAGCAGCAAAGGTGGCAGGGTCTTCTACAATGAGCAGTTCTTC.